This T cell receptor (beta chain) was identified during a study of patients and donors after allogeneic stem cell transplantation. TCRdb reprocessed the RT-PCR reads with MiXCR, giving one entry per CDR3 protein. The repertoire consists of some 880,000 distinct CDR3 sequences, with approximately 18% occurring once and the leading ten covering around 6%. The sequenced material came from blood, either unsorted or a sorted T cell fraction (not recorded which). The sequence came from a human donor who was either an allogeneic HSCT recipient or a stem cell or donor lymphocyte infusion donor (not recorded which). It is not recorded whose cells these are; they may come from a transplant donor.

The CDR3 DNA follows: TGTGCCAGCAAGCAGGGTGGCTCAGATACGCAGTATTTT. Translated: CASKQGGSDTQYF. J is TRBJ2-3 and V is TRBV2; possible D gene TRBD1, 5 bases. V was clipped by 7 bases and J by 4 bases, with 12 bases between them. The CDR3 loop spans 13 amino acids. In germline, CDR1 is SNHLY, CDR2 FYNNEI. The full variable domain, in which reference TRBV2 and TRBJ2-3 provide the parts outside the CDR3, is EPEVTQTPSHQVTQMGQEVILRCVPISNHLYFYWYRQILGQKVEFLVSFYNNEISEKSEIFDDQFSVERPDGSNFTLKIRSTKLEDSAMYFCASKQGGSDTQYFGPGTRLTVL.